These 13 T cell receptor beta chains share one sample of origin, sequenced in a study of cytomegalovirus exposure and HLA in healthy donors. The study ran its PCR with 60 Vbeta and 13 Jbeta primers. Assay used: immunoSEQ multiplex PCR; TCRdb lists only in-frame clones, some missing. The table records roughly 80,000 clones, 67% of them present only once. Input material: PBMCs. The receptor source for this set is a woman between 45 and 60 years old in good health and CMV-seropositive.

The V call is TRBV13, the J call TRBJ2-3; the match to TRBD2 covers 12 bases. The germline gives CDR1 PRHDT, CDR2 FYEKMQ (reference sequence). With 4 bases clipped from V and 0 bases from J, the junction kept 8 bases outside the gene matches. The CDR3 extends over 18 amino acids. The chain's CDR3 is CASSSTTSGGTSTDTQYF. The CDR3 DNA is TGTGCCAGCAGCTCGACGACTAGCGGGGGAACTAGCACAGATACGCAGTATTTT.

V and J are TRBV6-5 and TRBJ2-1; 9 bases agree with TRBD1. This CDR3 contains 13 residues. Germline values: CDR1 MNHEY, CDR2 SVGAGI. V shed 6 bases, J shed 7 bases, and the junction held 4 bases outside the gene matches. CDR3 DNA sequence: TGTGCCAGCAGGGGGACAGGGCCTAATGAGCAGTTCTTC. Its translation: CASRGTGPNEQFF.

The chain recombines TRBV7-6 with TRBJ2-7, with D tentatively TRBD2 (6 bases). The ends were cut back, 5 bases at V and 2 bases at J, with 13 bases in the middle. This CDR3 comprises 14 residues. Germline CDR1 SGHVS, CDR2 FNYEAQ. The CDR3 is CASSGGDGPYEQYV. The CDR3 DNA reads as TGTGCCAGCAGCGGCGGGGACGGACCCTACGAGCAGTACGTC.

The CDR3 reads CASSQPPGQGSFDTQYF. Here the CDR3 DNA reads TGCGCCAGCAGCCAGCCCCCGGGACAGGGAAGTTTCGATACGCAGTATTTT. The V gene is TRBV5-1, the J gene TRBJ2-3, with TRBD1 matching 9 bases. Germline CDR1 is SGHRS and CDR2 is YFSETQ. V was clipped by 4 bases and J by 6 bases; unmatched bases: 15. The CDR3 has 17 residues. Drawing the rest from reference TRBV5-1 and TRBJ2-3, the complete variable domain is KAGVTQTPRYLIKTRGQQVTLSCSPISGHRSVSWYQQTPGQGLQFLFEYFSETQRNKGNFPGRFSGRQFSNSRSEMNVSTLELGDSALYLCASSQPPGQGSFDTQYFGPGTRLTVL.

This sequence joins TRBV2 and TRBJ2-6; D gene uncertain. Germline V gives CDR1 SNHLY, CDR2 FYNNEI. The CDR3 has 13 residues. Trimming took 4 bases from V and 2 from J, leaving 3 bases between them. The CDR3 loop is CASSGPGANVLTF. CDR3 nucleotides: TGTGCCAGCAGTGGGCCTGGGGCCAACGTCCTGACTTTC.

This chain connects TRBV2 to TRBJ2-7; possible D gene TRBD2, 6 bases. The CDR3 spans 11 residues. From germline, CDR1 is SNHLY and CDR2 FYNNEI. The V and J ends lost 4 bases and 10 bases respectively, with 11 bases between them. The CDR3 nucleotides read TGTGCCAGCAGTGGGGAGGATTTTCAGTACTTC. Translated, it gives CASSGEDFQYF.

The chain joins TRBV11-1 to TRBJ2-7; 7 bases match TRBD1. V gave up 5 bases and J gave up 3 bases; unmatched junction bases: 7. CDR3 length: 14 residues. Germline V gene data show CDR1 as SGHAT and CDR2 as FQDESV (reference sequence). The CDR3 DNA reads as TGTGCCAGCAGCACCTCCGGGACAGTCTACGAGCAGTACTTC. Its protein is CASSTSGTVYEQYF.

The chain is built from TRBV9 and TRBJ1-1, with TRBD1 identical over 7 bases. Germline CDR1 reads SGDLS; CDR2 reads YYNGEE. V lost 1 base and J lost 1; bases outside the gene matches: 7. There are 16 residues in the CDR3. CDR3 sequence (DNA): TGTGCCAGCAGCGTAAAAGGGGGCCGGGGGAACACTGAAGCTTTCTTT. It codes for CASSVKGGRGNTEAFF.

The rearrangement joins TRBV29-1 to TRBJ2-3, with no clear D. The CDR3 totals 10 residues. The V end lost 7 bases, the J end lost 2 bases, and 4 bases lay between the germline ends. From germline, CDR1 is SQVTM and CDR2 ANQGSEA. CDR3 DNA sequence: TGCAGCGCCCTCACAGATACGCAGTATTTT. Its protein is CSALTDTQYF.

This clone was seen a few times. The chain employs TRBV6-5 and TRBJ2-3, with 7 bases fitting TRBD1. There are 13 residues in the CDR3. Unmatched junction bases numbered 10, after V lost 11 bases and J lost 5 bases. Looked up from germline, CDR1 is MNHEY and CDR2 is SVGAGI. The DNA of the CDR3 is TGTGCCGGACAGGAAGCCGAAGGAGATACGCAGTATTTT. Amino acids: CAGQEAEGDTQYF.

This clone was counted a single time. V usage is TRBV19 and J usage is TRBJ2-7; 8 bases line up with TRBD1. Germline assignment: CDR1 LNHDA and CDR2 SQIVND (reference sequence). V gave up 5 bases and J gave up 2 bases; unmatched junction bases: 5. The CDR3 covers 14 residues. The CDR3 DNA is TGTGCCAGTAGTTCCTGGGACAGGCCCTACGAGCAGTACTTC. This translates into CASSSWDRPYEQYF.

This chain connects TRBV27 to TRBJ2-1, with D possibly matching TRBD2 (5 bases). CDR1 is MNHEY, CDR2 SMNVEV, per germline (reference sequence). V gave up 3 bases and J gave up 5 bases, with 8 bases separating them. The CDR3 length is 13 residues. Here the CDR3 reads CASSFTRNNEQFF. The CDR3 coding sequence is TGTGCCAGCAGTTTCACTAGAAACAATGAGCAGTTCTTC.

The chain carries TRBV6-1 and TRBJ1-5, with a possible D match to TRBD1 (6 bases). V shed 6 bases and J shed 3 bases, with 12 bases lying between them. The germline V gene has CDR1 MNHNS and CDR2 SASEGT. The CDR3 sequence is 14 residues long. CDR3 region: CASRTGGPNQPQHF. The CDR3 coding sequence is TGTGCCAGCAGGACAGGAGGCCCCAATCAGCCCCAGCATTTT.